This TCR beta chain was recorded in a study of T cell responses to AZD1222 COVID-19 vaccine. Whole-study findings and limits: After two AZD1222 doses, spike-specific TCR breadth and depth rose versus day 0.

Germline loops: CDR1 LNHDA, CDR2 SQIVND (reference sequence). The CDR3 consists of 18 residues. The J segment lost 5 bases and the V segment lost 1 base, leaving 12 bases of the junction unmatched. Clones were read by immunoSEQ multiplex PCR, and TCRdb kept only the in-frame ones, dropping some. The sample holds approximately 160,000 clones, about 90% seen once. The sample holds a few counts of this clone. Its antigen is still unknown. This chain connects TRBV19 to TRBJ1-5; 9 bases fit TRBD1. The source is an adult who received the AZD1222 COVID-19 vaccine. This material consisted of peripheral blood, taken 28 days after the second AZD1222 dose. CDR3 in DNA: TGTGCCAGTAGTATAGGACCTTTCGGGACAGGGATGGATCAGCCCCAGCATTTT. The encoded protein is CASSIGPFGTGMDQPQHF. The whole variable domain, filled in from reference TRBV19 and TRBJ1-5, reads DGGITQSPKYLFRKEGQNVTLSCEQNLNHDAMYWYRQDPGQGLRLIYYSQIVNDFQKGDIAEGYSVSREKKESFPLTVTSAQKNPTAFYLCASSIGPFGTGMDQPQHFGDGTRLSIL.